These T cell receptor beta chains were read from a single sample in a study of neurological immune-mediated disorders. TCRdb called the 5' RACE reads again in MiXCR, with one record for every CDR3 protein. The repertoire holds 80,000 or so distinct CDR3 sequences, with approximately 9.4% as singletons. Sequencing input: PBMCs. All receptors derive from a man aged 50-60 years in good health. The CDR3 runs from the conserved cysteine through the conserved F or W.

CASSLAGIGTMNTEAFF | TRBV5-1
CASSFGSGGNGELFF | TRBV5-1
CASTLVRGGYTF | TRBV2
CASTLGRVQETQYF | TRBV12-3/TRBV12-4
CASSLLEETQYF | TRBV5-1
CASSPWGGRNTGELFF | TRBV7-2
CASSPTSGYQETQYF | TRBV6-5
CASSPRGQDNEKLFF | TRBV6-6
CASSLRDRGDEQYF | TRBV5-1
CSVPGGDTQYF | TRBV29-1
CASSPRDREDEQYF | TRBV28
CASSPGGGLNYGYTF | TRBV7-2
CASSLAQPAYGYTF | TRBV7-2
CASSPLGQGNYEQYF | TRBV18
CASYGDPQRGGYTF | TRBV28
CSARVGRKMNTEAFF | TRBV20-1
CASKLGDTQYF | TRBV12-3/TRBV12-4
CASSQSPLGAGGRESEQFF | TRBV4-3
CASSSTPGQGDEQYF | TRBV6-2/TRBV6-3
CASSFGQGRQETQYF | TRBV7-2
CSASQGVNTEAFF | TRBV20-1
CSVGQATGELFF | TRBV29-1
CASSFGEARNTIYF | TRBV11-2
CASSLGDSASTDTQYF | TRBV5-1
CASSLAVAGAGYEQYF | TRBV5-1
CASSPLSGRRNTIYF | TRBV7-6
CASSSTAGGPQEQYF | TRBV9
CSGGAAGYSTDTQYF | TRBV20-1
CSADVAGGSVSTDTQYF | TRBV20-1
CSATRVNYGYTF | TRBV20-1
CASSPEIGQGNQPQHF | TRBV18
CASSLISRDRVFYEQYF | TRBV5-1
CASSQRGLSSGANVLTF | TRBV14
CASSLPGLTEAFF | TRBV5-1
CASSDQNLEDTQYF | TRBV5-1
CASSGRLAGSYNEQFF | TRBV4-2
CASTSSSSGNTIYF | TRBV19
CASSLGDREEQYF | TRBV5-1
CASSRQGYEQYF | TRBV11-1
CATSDTTSGGLNEQFF | TRBV24-1